This T cell receptor (beta chain) was recorded in a study of blood T cell repertoires in COVID-19. V was pared by 5 bases and J by 5 bases, with 15 bases between. Germline V gives CDR1 SEHNR, CDR2 FQNEAQ (reference sequence). The CDR3 is made up of 14 amino acids. Generated by immunoSEQ multiplex PCR, the TCRdb table keeps only in-frame clones and is missing some. The sample gives fewer than 250,000 clones, over 70% of which show up once; 3.7% is in the top ten. This sequence was found in a woman in her thirties who had been exposed to COVID-19. The V gene is TRBV7-9, the J gene TRBJ2-5; tentatively, D is TRBD1 (6 bases). The material sequenced was PBMCs or T cells enriched from blood (not recorded which). CDR3 sequence reads: CASSPSTGRETQYF. CDR3 nucleotides: TGTGCCAGCAGCCCAAGCACAGGGCGGGAGACCCAGTACTTC.